This T cell receptor beta chain was retrieved from a study of shared clonotypes between healthy human individuals. The germline V gene has CDR1 SGHTA and CDR2 FQGTGA. Trimming cost V 4 bases and J 0 bases, with 9 bases left between them. CDR3 length: 14 residues. Those who donated were healthy HIV-negative adults, with no recent acute infections or vaccinations reported. This table comes from immunoSEQ multiplex PCR, and its TCRdb copy is limited to in-frame clones, with some not included. Here the sample spans 2,500,000 or so clones, 85% to 95% being singletons. The TCR comes from a man younger than 30 in good health. Some clones in this sample may be carry-over from other donors' samples. The sample comprised naive CD4+ T cells from PBMCs. The subset denotes: CD45RA+ positively selected. The chain is built from TRBV7-3 and TRBJ1-1, with a possible D match to TRBD1 (6 bases). The CDR3 protein is CASSYGGMNTEAFF. CDR3 nucleotide sequence: TGTGCCAGCAGCTATGGGGGCATGAACACTGAAGCTTTCTTT.